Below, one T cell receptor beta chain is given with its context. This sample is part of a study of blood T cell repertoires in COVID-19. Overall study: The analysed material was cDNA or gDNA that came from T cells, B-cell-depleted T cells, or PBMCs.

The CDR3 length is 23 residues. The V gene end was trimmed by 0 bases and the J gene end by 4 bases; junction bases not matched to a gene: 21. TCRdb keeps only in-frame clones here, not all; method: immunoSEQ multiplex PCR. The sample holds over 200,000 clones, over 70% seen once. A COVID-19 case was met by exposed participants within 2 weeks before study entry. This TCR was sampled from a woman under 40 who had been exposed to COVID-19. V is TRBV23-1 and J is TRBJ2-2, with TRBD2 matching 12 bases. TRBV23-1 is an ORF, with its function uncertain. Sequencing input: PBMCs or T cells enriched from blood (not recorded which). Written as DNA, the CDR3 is TGCGCCAGCAGTCAATCGTTCCCGGTAGGAGAATCTAGCGGGAGGGCCACCACCGGGGAGCTGTTTTTT. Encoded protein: CASSQSFPVGESSGRATTGELFF.